These 5 T cell receptor beta chains were sequenced from one sample in a study of T-cell reconstitution after alpha-beta-depleted transplantation in children. Unique molecular identifiers featured in how the TCRbeta library was prepared. TCRdb re-derived calls from the PCR reads in MiXCR, one entry per CDR3 protein. The sample has 500,000 to 650,000 distinct CDR3 sequences, 11% seen once; the top ten hold 13% to 15%. This material consisted of PBMCs, mostly from graft donor cells, taken 180 days after TCRalphabeta/CD19-depleted stem cell transplant. The receptors come from a female patient under 10 years old who had a stem cell transplant for aplastic anemia, so the T cells may come from the graft donor.

V is TRBV6-4 and J is TRBJ2-1, with 8 bases fitting TRBD1. Germline CDR1 reads MRHNA; CDR2 reads SNTAGT. This CDR3 region has 14 residues. V shed 6 bases, J shed 10 bases, and the junction held 11 bases outside the gene matches. The CDR3 DNA is TGTGCCAGCAGCGAGGGACAGGCCCTGGGGGAGCAGTTCTTC. Amino acids: CASSEGQALGEQFF.

There are a few counts of this clonotype. The chain uses TRBV20-1 and TRBJ2-3; a possible D gene is TRBD2 (5 bases). Germline V lookup: CDR1 DFQATT, CDR2 SNEGSKA (reference sequence). This CDR3 region has 15 residues. The V and J ends lost 1 base and 4 bases respectively, with 15 bases between them. This CDR3 is CSARGLLETPDTQYF. DNA for the CDR3: TGCAGTGCTAGAGGCCTACTAGAGACCCCAGATACGCAGTATTTT.

V gene TRBV20-1 combines with J gene TRBJ2-7, with D hard to call. The CDR3 spans 16 residues. The V gene lost 1 base and the J gene lost 4 bases, with 20 bases spanning the gap. Germline CDR1 is DFQATT and CDR2 is SNEGSKA (reference sequence). CDR3 sequence reads: CSARVEWSSNSYEQYF. For the CDR3, the DNA is TGCAGTGCTAGAGTTGAGTGGTCTAGTAATTCGTACGAGCAGTACTTC.

This clonotype has only a few counts. This chain links TRBV5-1 with TRBJ2-1; 16 nucleotides agree with TRBD2. There are 19 residues in the CDR3. V trimming: 1 base; J trimming: 5 bases; junction bases outside the gene matches: 9. Germline V CDR1 and CDR2: SGHRS, YFSETQ. The CDR3 DNA reads TGCGCCAGCAGCTTGAAGGGACTAGCGGGAGGGTACGCCCACAATGAGCAGTTCTTC. Translating gives CASSLKGLAGGYAHNEQFF. Looking up the rest from reference TRBV5-1 and TRBJ2-1 gives the full variable domain: KAGVTQTPRYLIKTRGQQVTLSCSPISGHRSVSWYQQTPGQGLQFLFEYFSETQRNKGNFPGRFSGRQFSNSRSEMNVSTLELGDSALYLCASSLKGLAGGYAHNEQFFGPGTRLTVL.

The V and J genes are TRBV30 and TRBJ1-2; maybe TRBD1 (5 bases). Germline loops: CDR1 GTSNPN, CDR2 SVGIG (reference sequence). The CDR3 extends over 13 amino acids. Trimming stripped 5 bases from V and 10 bases from J, with 20 bases between. Written as DNA, the CDR3 is TGTGCCTGGTCTTACGGGACGGTGATCCACTACACCTTC. Amino acid sequence: CAWSYGTVIHYTF.